The 25 T cell receptor beta chains presented below share a single source sample, sequenced in a study of T cell responses to AZD1222 COVID-19 vaccine (dated by TCRdb to 2020 to 2022). The time point label for this specimen denotes: sample from adult after SARS-CoV-2 infection, after symptom onset. Library prep was done by the immunoSEQ multiplex PCR assay. The immuneACCESS repertoire file appears here via TCRdb, limited to in-frame rearrangements. These files lack a portion of the clones; in checked studies, under half of the deficit traces to unresolved V genes, and the cause of the others is not known. This sample gives about 150,000 clones in total; about 85% of them show up just once. Under 8% of the sample comes from the top ten. This sample comprised peripheral blood, obtained after recovery from COVID-19. The receptors were sampled from an adult who had recovered from COVID-19.

The chain joins TRBV10-3 to TRBJ2-4, with D hard to call. Trimming took 6 bases from V and 5 from J, leaving 11 bases between them. Germline-derived CDR1 and CDR2 are ENHRY and SYGVKD. The CDR3 spans 13 residues. The CDR3 is CAIRTDPQNIQYF. The DNA for the CDR3 is TGTGCCATCAGAACGGACCCACAAAACATTCAGTACTTC.

The chain links TRBV7-2 to TRBJ1-1, with D perhaps TRBD1 (5 bases). V lost 1 base and J 0 bases, leaving 9 bases between the germline ends. This CDR3 has 15 amino acids. Germline CDR1 and CDR2: SGHTA and FQGNSA. CDR3 in amino acids: CASSLGGGLNTEAFF. CDR3 DNA sequence: TGTGCCAGCAGCTTAGGGGGCGGATTGAACACTGAAGCTTTCTTT.

This clone was observed a few times. This chain links TRBV11-3 with TRBJ2-3; unclear D gene. V was pared by 4 bases and J by 3 bases, with 8 bases between. CDR1 and CDR2 (germline): SGHNT, YENEEA. CDR3 length: 13 amino acids. The CDR3 reads CASSSMGTDTQYF. DNA for the CDR3: TGTGCCAGCAGCTCGATGGGGACAGATACGCAGTATTTT.

The V gene is TRBV5-4, the J gene TRBJ2-3, with 7 bases matching TRBD1. This CDR3 comprises 14 residues. With 4 bases clipped from V and 3 bases from J, the junction kept 5 bases outside the gene matches. Germline CDR1 SGHNT, CDR2 YYREEE (reference sequence). CDR3 nucleotide sequence: TGTGCCAGCAGCATCCAGGGGGAGACAGATACGCAGTATTTT. As protein: CASSIQGETDTQYF.

The V gene is TRBV29-1, the J gene TRBJ1-4; no definite D call. The germline gives CDR1 SQVTM, CDR2 ANQGSEA. There are 14 residues in the CDR3. Trimming stripped 0 bases from V and 8 bases from J, with 13 bases between. The CDR3 DNA sequence: TGCAGCGTTGAAGATAGGGCCGCGGACGAAAAACTGTTTTTT. Translated: CSVEDRAADEKLFF. The whole variable domain, remainder taken from reference TRBV29-1 and TRBJ1-4, is SAVISQKPSRDICQRGTSLTIQCQVDSQVTMMFWYRQQPGQSLTLIATANQGSEATYESGFVIDKFPISRPNLTFSTLTVSNMSPEDSSIYLCSVEDRAADEKLFFGSGTQLSVL.

The V call is TRBV3-1 (or the pseudogene TRBV3-2), the J call TRBJ2-3; a possible D gene is TRBD2 (6 bases). CDR3 length equals 13 residues. Per the germline V gene, CDR1 is LGHDT and CDR2 is YNNKEL (reference sequence). The V gene lost 3 bases and the J gene lost 3 bases, with 7 bases spanning the gap. In DNA form, the CDR3 reads TGTGCCAGCAGCCAGCGGGGAACAGATACGCAGTATTTT. It specifies CASSQRGTDTQYF.

The V call is TRBV5-5, the J call TRBJ2-1; D is possibly TRBD1 (5 bases). The CDR3 loop spans 14 amino acids. The ends were cut back, 0 bases at V and 11 bases at J, with 15 bases in the middle. Germline loops: CDR1 SGHKS, CDR2 YYEKEE (reference sequence). As DNA, the CDR3 is TGTGCCAGCAGCTTGGAGAGGACATTAGGGAAGCAGTTCTTC. As protein: CASSLERTLGKQFF.

The chain combines TRBV6-1 with TRBJ2-7, with D perhaps TRBD2 (5 bases). CDR3 length equals 14 residues. The V gene's germline CDR1 is MNHNS and CDR2 SASEGT. V lost 3 bases and J lost 3, with 12 bases in between. CDR3 region: CASSDGGWGYEQYF. CDR3 sequence (DNA): TGTGCCAGCAGTGATGGAGGCTGGGGCTACGAGCAGTACTTC.

This chain uses TRBV6-1 with TRBJ1-5, with D perhaps TRBD1 (5 bases). The CDR3 is made up of 15 amino acids. Germline V CDR1 and CDR2: MNHNS, SASEGT. The V end lost 3 bases, the J end lost 11 bases, and 20 bases lay between the germline ends. DNA for the CDR3: TGTGCCAGCAGTGATTATGGCTGGGACGAGCGGACCCAGCATTTT. Its translation: CASSDYGWDERTQHF.

V usage is TRBV6-2 or TRBV6-3 and J usage is TRBJ2-3; TRBD2 matches 9 bases. With V trimmed by 6 bases and J by 8 bases, 3 bases remained unmatched. Germline-derived CDR1 and CDR2 are MNHEY and SVGEGT. The CDR3 runs 12 residues. CDR3 amino acids: CASSRGGGTQYF. DNA for the CDR3: TGTGCCAGCAGCCGCGGGGGGGGTACGCAGTATTTT.

The chain links TRBV7-2 to TRBJ1-6; D is undetermined. CDR3 size: 13 residues. Germline CDR1 reads SGHTA; CDR2 reads FQGNSA. Trimming removed 7 bases from V and 9 bases from J, with 13 bases in between. The chain's CDR3 is CASTSRRGSPLHF. CDR3 in DNA: TGTGCCAGCACCTCCAGGAGAGGTTCACCCCTCCACTTT.

This chain uses TRBV19 with TRBJ1-2; no firm D call. This CDR3 has 16 residues. Germline CDR1 reads LNHDA; CDR2 reads SQIVND (reference sequence). Trimming stripped 1 base from V and 4 bases from J, with 16 bases between. In DNA form, the CDR3 reads TGTGCCAGTAGTATAGCCAGCACCTCCCTCTCCTATGGCTACACCTTC. It translates to CASSIASTSLSYGYTF.

The J gene is TRBJ2-1, the V gene TRBV4-1, with D unclear. Trimming removed 0 bases from V and 0 bases from J, with 9 bases in between. The germline V gene has CDR1 MGHRA and CDR2 YSYEKL. The CDR3 has 16 residues. CDR3 protein: CASSQDLSNSYNEQFF. The CDR3 DNA sequence: TGCGCCAGCAGCCAAGATTTGAGTAACTCCTACAATGAGCAGTTCTTC.

The genes are TRBV6-5 and TRBJ1-1, with 7 bases aligning to TRBD1. The CDR3 runs to 12 residues. The V segment lost 5 bases and the J segment 7 bases; nucleotides outside the gene matches: 4. Germline CDR1 MNHEY, CDR2 SVGAGI. CDR3 in amino acids: CASSRDSFEAFF. The DNA of the CDR3 is TGTGCCAGCAGTAGGGACAGTTTTGAAGCTTTCTTT.

The V and J genes are TRBV5-6 and TRBJ2-3, with 8 bases identical to TRBD2. After removal of 4 bases from V and 0 bases from J, the junction contained 13 bases not matched to a gene. The CDR3 totals 18 residues. Germline V gene sequence: CDR1 SGHDT, CDR2 YYEEEE. In DNA form, the CDR3 reads TGTGCCAGCAGCAAGCCAGCGGGGGTCTTTAGTAGCACAGATACGCAGTATTTT. This gives the protein CASSKPAGVFSSTDTQYF.

This chain uses TRBV28 with TRBJ1-1, with 9 bases matching TRBD1. Germline V gene data show CDR1 as MDHEN and CDR2 as SYDVKM. The CDR3 is 15 residues long. V shed 8 bases and J 4 bases; nucleotides not matched to a gene: 11. CDR3 sequence: CASGTTGGAGTEAFF. The CDR3 DNA reads as TGTGCCAGCGGTACAACAGGGGGCGCGGGCACTGAAGCTTTCTTT.

The chain recombines TRBV27 with TRBJ2-1; 10 bases match TRBD1. V dropped 2 bases and J dropped 7; count of bases not matched to a gene: 14. Looked up from germline, CDR1 is MNHEY and CDR2 is SMNVEV (reference sequence). CDR3 length equals 18 residues. The DNA of the CDR3 is TGTGCCAGCAGTTTACAAATACCGGGACAGGGGTTAAAAAATGAGCAGTTCTTC. Protein sequence: CASSLQIPGQGLKNEQFF.

V gene TRBV7-2 combines with J gene TRBJ1-2; D not resolved. The germline V gene has CDR1 SGHTA and CDR2 FQGNSA. The CDR3 extends over 12 amino acids. Trimming cost V 1 base and J 8 bases, with 8 bases left between them. The CDR3 nucleotides read TGTGCCAGCAGCTTAGTCAATAGCGGCTACACCTTC. Encoded protein: CASSLVNSGYTF.

The rearrangement links TRBV21-1 to TRBJ1-1. TRBV21-1 is a pseudogene. This CDR3 is 11 amino acids long. In DNA, the CDR3 is TGTGCCAGCACGGAATCACCTGAAGCTTTCTTT. Its translation is CASTESPEAFF.

V usage is TRBV3-1 (or the pseudogene TRBV3-2) and J usage is TRBJ1-5; D remains unclear. The CDR3 length is 14 residues. The germline V and J ends were trimmed by 0 bases and 4 bases, with 7 bases remaining between them. CDR1 and CDR2 from the germline V gene are LGHDT and YNNKEL (reference sequence). The CDR3 DNA is TGTGCCAGCAGCCAAGATTCGAGTAATCAGCCCCAGCATTTT. Protein sequence: CASSQDSSNQPQHF.

The chain uses TRBV19 and TRBJ1-5; perhaps TRBD1 as D (5 bases). Germline CDR1 is LNHDA and CDR2 is SQIVND (reference sequence). Trimming shortened V by 5 bases and J by 2 bases, and 16 bases separated the two germline ends. CDR3 length: 16 amino acids. The CDR3 sequence is CASSPRGEGGNQPQHF. The CDR3 DNA is TGTGCCAGTAGTCCCCGAGGGGAGGGTGGCAATCAGCCCCAGCATTTT.

The V gene is TRBV10-2, the J gene TRBJ2-1; D could derive from TRBD1 or TRBD2 (6 bases each). Germline values: CDR1 WSHSY, CDR2 SAAADI. The V and J ends lost 6 bases and 6 bases respectively, with 21 bases between them. The CDR3 runs 16 residues. This CDR3 reads CASSATGGLASNEQFF. CDR3 in DNA: TGCGCCAGCAGCGCCACTGGGGGGCTAGCGTCCAATGAGCAGTTCTTC.

This rearrangement joins TRBV18 to TRBJ2-7; 9 bases are shared with TRBD1. The CDR3 sequence is 16 residues long. CDR1 is KGHSH, CDR2 LQKENI, per germline. V trimming: 3 bases; J trimming: 0 bases; junction bases outside the gene matches: 6. The CDR3 loop is CASSPWTGAFSYEQYF. CDR3 sequence (DNA): TGTGCCAGCTCACCTTGGACAGGGGCTTTCTCCTACGAGCAGTACTTC.

The rearrangement links TRBV6-6 to TRBJ1-2, with 7 bases aligning to TRBD1. The CDR3 spans 15 residues. Germline assignment: CDR1 MNHNY and CDR2 SVGAGI (reference sequence). The ends lost 0 bases at V and 6 bases at J; junction bases unmatched: 7. This CDR3 reads CASSYSGQLSDGYTF. CDR3 in DNA: TGTGCCAGCAGTTACTCGGGACAGCTCTCCGATGGCTACACCTTC.

V usage is TRBV9 and J usage is TRBJ1-1, with D possibly TRBD1 on 5 matching bases. The length of the CDR3 is 14 residues. V was cut by 4 bases and J by 1 base, with 11 bases left in between. Germline V gives CDR1 SGDLS, CDR2 YYNGEE. In DNA form, the CDR3 reads TGTGCCAGCAGCCCCCGACAGAGGAACACTGAAGCTTTCTTT. It codes for CASSPRQRNTEAFF.